The 4 T cell receptor beta chains below come from one sample, sequenced in a study of T cells in Graves' hyperthyroidism and ophthalmopathy. Amplified TCR beta CDR3 regions came from RNA transcripts. Using the HTBI primer set, a first-round RT-PCR was run on the TCR CDR3. TCRdb itself ran the multiplex PCR reads through MiXCR, one entry per CDR3 protein. The table includes 150,000 or so distinct CDR3 sequences, around 20% detected once. The sample was blood. Receptors originate from a woman between 45 and 60 years old with Graves' hyperthyroidism that later progressed to Graves' ophthalmopathy.

There are many counts of this clonotype. The V and J genes are TRBV20-1 and TRBJ2-3, with TRBD2 matching 10 bases. V lost 0 bases, J lost 3 bases, and 9 bases stayed unmatched. This CDR3 region has 17 residues. Germline CDR1 and CDR2: DFQATT and SNEGSKA (reference sequence). This CDR3 reads CSARDLLAGIRTDTQYF. The CDR3 bases are TGCAGTGCTAGAGATCTACTAGCGGGGATAAGAACAGATACGCAGTATTTT.

A note on this clonotype: One end of the junction is discordant with germline, which a read error may explain. The chain carries TRBV3-1 and TRBJ2-2; tentative D call: TRBD2 (5 bases). CDR3 length: 15 amino acids. CDR1 is LGHDT, CDR2 YNNKEL, per germline (reference sequence). Here the CDR3 reads CASSQSATPTGELLF. The CDR3 nucleotides are TGTGCCAGCAGCCAATCCGCGACACCAACCGGGGAGCTGCTTTTT.

This clonotype occurred many times. The chain employs TRBV30 and TRBJ1-2; D not resolved. Trimming took 4 bases from V and 0 from J, leaving 6 bases between them. Germline lookup yields CDR1 GTSNPN and CDR2 SVGIG (reference sequence). This CDR3 has 12 residues. The DNA of the CDR3 is TGTGCCTGGACATCCTCTAACTATGGCTACACCTTC. It translates to CAWTSSNYGYTF.

The V gene is TRBV12-3 or TRBV12-4, the J gene TRBJ1-2, with D perhaps matching TRBD1 (5 bases). Trimming took off 6 bases at V and 3 bases at J, with 8 bases between the two ends. This CDR3 comprises 12 residues. DNA for the CDR3: TGTGCCAGCAGGTCAGGGCACTATGGCTACACCTTC. It yields the protein CASRSGHYGYTF.